The sequence of this TCR beta chain was determined in a study of blood T cell repertoires in COVID-19. Trimming took 1 base from V and 3 from J; bases not matched to a gene: 10. Germline CDR1 LGHNA, CDR2 YSLEER. The CDR3 extends over 19 amino acids. Profiling relied on immunoSEQ multiplex PCR, and the TCRdb table lists in-frame clones only, not all of them. The data contain around 300,000 clones, over 80% of them singletons. Sequenced input: peripheral blood. V and J are TRBV4-3 and TRBJ2-2; 11 bases match TRBD2. The TCR originated in a woman in her forties or fifties with COVID-19, enrolled during active disease. The CDR3 DNA follows: TGCGCCAGCAGCCAAGGAACTAGCGGGAGAAGGTGGGACACCGGGGAGCTGTTTTTT. It encodes CASSQGTSGRRWDTGELFF.